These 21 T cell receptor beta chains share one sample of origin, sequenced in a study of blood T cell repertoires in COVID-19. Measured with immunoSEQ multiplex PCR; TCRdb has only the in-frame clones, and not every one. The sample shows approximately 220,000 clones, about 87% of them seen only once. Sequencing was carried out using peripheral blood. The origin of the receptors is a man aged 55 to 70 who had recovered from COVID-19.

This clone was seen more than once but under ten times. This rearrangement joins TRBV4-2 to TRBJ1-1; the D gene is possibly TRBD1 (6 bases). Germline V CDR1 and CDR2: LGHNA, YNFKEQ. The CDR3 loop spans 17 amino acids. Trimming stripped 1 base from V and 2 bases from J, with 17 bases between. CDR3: CASSQAPGGRDNTEAFF. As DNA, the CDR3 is TGTGCCAGCAGCCAAGCTCCCGGGGGGCGCGACAACACTGAAGCTTTCTTT.

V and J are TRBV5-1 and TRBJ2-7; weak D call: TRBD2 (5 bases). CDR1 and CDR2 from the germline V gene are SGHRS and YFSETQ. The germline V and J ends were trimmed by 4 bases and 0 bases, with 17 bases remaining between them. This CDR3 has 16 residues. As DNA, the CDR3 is TGCGCCAGCAGCCGGACGAGCGGAAAGAGCTCCTACGAGCAGTACTTC. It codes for CASSRTSGKSSYEQYF.

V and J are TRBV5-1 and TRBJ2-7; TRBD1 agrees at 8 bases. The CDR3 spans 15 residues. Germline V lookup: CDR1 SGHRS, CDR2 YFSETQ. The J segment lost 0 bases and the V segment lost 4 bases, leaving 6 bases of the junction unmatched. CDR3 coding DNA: TGCGCCAGCAGCGTTACAGGGGGGTTCTCCTACGAGCAGTACTTC. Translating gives CASSVTGGFSYEQYF. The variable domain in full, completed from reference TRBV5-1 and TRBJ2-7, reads KAGVTQTPRYLIKTRGQQVTLSCSPISGHRSVSWYQQTPGQGLQFLFEYFSETQRNKGNFPGRFSGRQFSNSRSEMNVSTLELGDSALYLCASSVTGGFSYEQYFGPGTRLTVT.

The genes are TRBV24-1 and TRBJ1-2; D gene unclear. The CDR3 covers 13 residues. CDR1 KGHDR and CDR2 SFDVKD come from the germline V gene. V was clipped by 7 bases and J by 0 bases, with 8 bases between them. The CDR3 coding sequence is TGTGCCACCAGCGCCGGGACTAACTATGGCTACACCTTC. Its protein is CATSAGTNYGYTF.

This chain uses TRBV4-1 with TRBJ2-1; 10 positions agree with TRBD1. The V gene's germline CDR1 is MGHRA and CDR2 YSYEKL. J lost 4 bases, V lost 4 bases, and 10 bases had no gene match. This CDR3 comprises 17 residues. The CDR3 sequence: CASSPLPSGQGYNEQFF. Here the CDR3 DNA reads TGCGCCAGCAGCCCACTTCCATCGGGACAGGGGTACAATGAGCAGTTCTTC.

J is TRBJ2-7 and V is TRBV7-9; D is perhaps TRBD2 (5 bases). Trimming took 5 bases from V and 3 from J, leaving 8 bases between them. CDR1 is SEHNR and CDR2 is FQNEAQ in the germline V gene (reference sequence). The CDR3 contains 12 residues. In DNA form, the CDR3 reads TGTGCCAGCAGCCGGGATGACTACGAGCAGTACTTC. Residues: CASSRDDYEQYF.

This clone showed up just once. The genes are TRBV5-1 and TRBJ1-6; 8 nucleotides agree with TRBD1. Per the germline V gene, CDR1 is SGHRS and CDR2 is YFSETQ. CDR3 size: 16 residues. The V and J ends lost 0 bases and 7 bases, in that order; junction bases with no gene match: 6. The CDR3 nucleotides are TGCGCCAGCAGCTTGGCCGCAGGGGGCTTCAATTCACCCCTCCACTTT. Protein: CASSLAAGGFNSPLHF.

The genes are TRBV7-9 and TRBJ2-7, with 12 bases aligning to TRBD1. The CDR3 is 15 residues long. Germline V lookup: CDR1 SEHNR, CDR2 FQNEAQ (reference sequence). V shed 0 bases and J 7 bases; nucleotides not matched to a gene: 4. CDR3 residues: CASSLAGDRGREQYF. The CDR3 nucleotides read TGTGCCAGCAGCTTAGCGGGGGACAGGGGGCGAGAGCAGTACTTC.

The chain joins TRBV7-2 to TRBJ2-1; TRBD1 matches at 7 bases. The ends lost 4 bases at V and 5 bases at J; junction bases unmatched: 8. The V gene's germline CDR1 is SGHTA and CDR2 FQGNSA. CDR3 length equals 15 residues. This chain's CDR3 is CASSSLRDSDNEQFF. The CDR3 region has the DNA TGTGCCAGCAGCTCCCTCCGGGACAGCGACAATGAGCAGTTCTTC. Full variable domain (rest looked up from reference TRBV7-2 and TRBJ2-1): GAGVSQSPSNKVTEKGKDVELRCDPISGHTALYWYRQSLGQGLEFLIYFQGNSAPDKSGLPSDRFSAERTGGSVSTLTIQRTQQEDSAVYLCASSSLRDSDNEQFFGPGTRLTVL.

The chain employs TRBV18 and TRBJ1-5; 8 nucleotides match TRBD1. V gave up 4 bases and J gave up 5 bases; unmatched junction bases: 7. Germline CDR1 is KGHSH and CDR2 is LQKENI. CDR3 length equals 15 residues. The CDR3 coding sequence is TGTGCCAGCTCACGTGGGGGACAGGTCTATCAGCCCCAGCATTTT. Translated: CASSRGGQVYQPQHF.

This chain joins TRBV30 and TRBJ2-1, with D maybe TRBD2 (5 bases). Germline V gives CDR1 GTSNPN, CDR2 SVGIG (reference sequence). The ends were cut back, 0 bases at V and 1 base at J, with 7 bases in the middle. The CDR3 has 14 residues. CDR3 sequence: CAWSVGSSYNEQFF. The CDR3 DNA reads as TGTGCCTGGAGTGTAGGGAGTTCCTACAATGAGCAGTTCTTC.

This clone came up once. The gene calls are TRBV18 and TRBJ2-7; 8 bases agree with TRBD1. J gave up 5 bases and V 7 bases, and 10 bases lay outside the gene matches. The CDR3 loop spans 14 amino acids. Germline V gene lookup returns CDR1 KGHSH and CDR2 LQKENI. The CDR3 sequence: CASFRTGMTHEQYF. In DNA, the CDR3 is TGTGCCAGCTTTAGGACAGGGATGACTCACGAGCAGTACTTC.

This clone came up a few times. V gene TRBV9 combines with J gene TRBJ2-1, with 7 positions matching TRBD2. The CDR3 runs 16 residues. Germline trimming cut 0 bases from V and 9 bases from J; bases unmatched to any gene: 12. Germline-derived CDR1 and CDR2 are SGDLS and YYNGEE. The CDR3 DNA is TGTGCCAGCAGCGTAGGCTGGGGGGGGACTAATTCTGAGCAGTTCTTC. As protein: CASSVGWGGTNSEQFF.

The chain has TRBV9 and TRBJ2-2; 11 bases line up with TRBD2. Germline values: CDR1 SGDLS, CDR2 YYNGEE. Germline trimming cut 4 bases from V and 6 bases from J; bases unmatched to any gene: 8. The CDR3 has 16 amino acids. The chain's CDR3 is CASSFIAGGGSGELFF. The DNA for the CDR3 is TGTGCCAGCAGCTTCATAGCGGGAGGGGGGTCCGGGGAGCTGTTTTTT.

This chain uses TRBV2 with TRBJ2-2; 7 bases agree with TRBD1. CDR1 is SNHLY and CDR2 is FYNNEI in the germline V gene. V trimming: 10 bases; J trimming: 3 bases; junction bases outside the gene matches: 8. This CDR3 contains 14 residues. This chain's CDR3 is CAMHRTGDTGELFF. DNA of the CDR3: TGTGCCATGCACCGGACAGGCGACACCGGGGAGCTGTTTTTT.

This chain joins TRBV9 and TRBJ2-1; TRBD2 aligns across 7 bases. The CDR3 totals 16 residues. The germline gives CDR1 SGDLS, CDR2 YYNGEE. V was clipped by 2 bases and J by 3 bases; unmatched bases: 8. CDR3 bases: TGTGCCAGCAGCGTTCTGTTCAGCGGGGACTACAATGAGCAGTTCTTC. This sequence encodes CASSVLFSGDYNEQFF.

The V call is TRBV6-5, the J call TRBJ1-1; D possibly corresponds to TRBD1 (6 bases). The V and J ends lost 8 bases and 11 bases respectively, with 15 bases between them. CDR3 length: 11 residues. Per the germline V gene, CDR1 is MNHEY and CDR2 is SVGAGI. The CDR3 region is CASQGQKKAFF. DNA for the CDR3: TGTGCCAGCCAAGGACAGAAAAAGGCTTTCTTT.

Here the CDR3 DNA reads TGTGCCAGCAGTTCCTCGAGGGACAGGGGGCTAGGAGAGACCCAGTACTTC. It yields the protein CASSSSRDRGLGETQYF. The chain links TRBV28 to TRBJ2-5; 12 bases are shared with TRBD1. Germline V CDR1 and CDR2: MDHEN, SYDVKM. The CDR3 runs to 17 residues. V shed 4 bases and J 4 bases; nucleotides not matched to a gene: 10.

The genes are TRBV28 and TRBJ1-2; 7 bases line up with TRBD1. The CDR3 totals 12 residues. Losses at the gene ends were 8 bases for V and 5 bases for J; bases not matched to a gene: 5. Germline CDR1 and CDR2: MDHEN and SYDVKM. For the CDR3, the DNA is TGTGCCAGCCAGGGGACAGCGTATGGCTACACCTTC. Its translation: CASQGTAYGYTF.

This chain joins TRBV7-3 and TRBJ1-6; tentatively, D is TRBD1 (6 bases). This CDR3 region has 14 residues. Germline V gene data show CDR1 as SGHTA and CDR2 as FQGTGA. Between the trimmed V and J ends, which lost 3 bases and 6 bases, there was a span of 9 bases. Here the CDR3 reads CASSFQGSNSPLHF. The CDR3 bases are TGTGCCAGCAGCTTCCAGGGGAGTAATTCACCCCTCCACTTT.

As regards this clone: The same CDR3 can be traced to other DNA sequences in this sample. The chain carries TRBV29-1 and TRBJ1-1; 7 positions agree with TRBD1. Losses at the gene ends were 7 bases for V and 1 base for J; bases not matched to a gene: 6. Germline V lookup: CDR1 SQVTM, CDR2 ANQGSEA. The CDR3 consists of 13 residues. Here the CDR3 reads CSALGTANTEAFF. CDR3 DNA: TGCAGCGCCCTAGGGACAGCGAACACTGAAGCTTTCTTT.